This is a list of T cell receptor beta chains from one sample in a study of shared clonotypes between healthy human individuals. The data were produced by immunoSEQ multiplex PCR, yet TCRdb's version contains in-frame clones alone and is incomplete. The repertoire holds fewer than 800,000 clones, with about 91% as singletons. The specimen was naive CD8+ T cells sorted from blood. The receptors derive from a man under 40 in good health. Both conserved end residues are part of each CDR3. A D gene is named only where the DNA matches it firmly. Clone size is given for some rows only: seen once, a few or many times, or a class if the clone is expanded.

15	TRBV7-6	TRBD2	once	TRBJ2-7	TGTGCCAGCAGCCCTGGAGTAGCGGGATCCTACGAGCAGTACTTC	CASSPGVAGSYEQYF
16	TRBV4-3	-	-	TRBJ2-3	TGCGCCAGCAGCCAGACAGCGGGCCCTAGCACAGATACGCAGTATTTT	CASSQTAGPSTDTQYF
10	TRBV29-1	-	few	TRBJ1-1	TGCAGCGTTGAGGGGACTGAAGCTTTCTTT	CSVEGTEAFF
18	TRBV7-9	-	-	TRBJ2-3	TGTGCCAGCAGCTTACGGGGATCTCGGACAGCGAACATTAATACGCAGTATTTT	CASSLRGSRTANINTQYF
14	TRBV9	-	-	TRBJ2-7	TGTGCCAGCAGCCCTACAGGCACAACCTACGAGCAGTACTTC	CASSPTGTTYEQYF
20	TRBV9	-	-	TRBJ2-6	TGTGCCAGCAGCGTAGACCCGAGACATGGGGAGAGCTCTGGGGCCAACGTCCTGACTTTC	CASSVDPRHGESSGANVLTF
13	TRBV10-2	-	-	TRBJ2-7	TGCGCCAGCAGTGACACCCAGGCCTACGAGCAGTACTTC	CASSDTQAYEQYF
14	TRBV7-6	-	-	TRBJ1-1	TGTGCCAGCAGCCTCCCACCGAAGAACACTGAAGCTTTCTTT	CASSLPPKNTEAFF
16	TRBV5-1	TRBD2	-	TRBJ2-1	TGCGCCAGCAGCTTGGGCCTGGCGGGAGATACCAATGAGCAGTTCTTC	CASSLGLAGDTNEQFF
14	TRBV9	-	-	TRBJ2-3	TGTGCCAGCACTAATAAGGTAGTTGGAGATACGCAGTATTTT	CASTNKVVGDTQYF
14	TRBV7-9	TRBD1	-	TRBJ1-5	TGTGCCAGTCATCCGGGACAGGGACATCAGCCCCAGCATTTT	CASHPGQGHQPQHF
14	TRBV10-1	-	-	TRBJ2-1	TGCGCCAGCAGTGAGTTGAAATTTTCCGTTGAGCAGTTCTTC	CASSELKFSVEQFF
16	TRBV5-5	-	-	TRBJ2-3	TGTGCCAGCAGCTTCTTAGCGGAAGCTAGCACAGATACGCAGTATTTT	CASSFLAEASTDTQYF
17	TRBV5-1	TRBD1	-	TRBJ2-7	TGCGCCAGCAGCCTGAGCCCAGGACAGGTAAGGTCCTACGAGCAGTACTTC	CASSLSPGQVRSYEQYF
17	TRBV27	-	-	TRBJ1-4	TGTGCCAGCAGTTTGTCGCATGGGGCGGGCGGGGATGAAAAACTGTTTTTT	CASSLSHGAGGDEKLFF
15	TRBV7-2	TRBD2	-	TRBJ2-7	TGTGCCAGCAGCTCCCGCCGACTAGCGCAATCCGAGCAGTACTTC	CASSSRRLAQSEQYF
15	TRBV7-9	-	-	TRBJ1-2	TGTGCCAGCAGCTTAGCGCAAGGGGTGAACTATGGCTACACCTTC	CASSLAQGVNYGYTF
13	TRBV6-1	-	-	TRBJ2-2	TGTGCCAGCCAGGCCTTGAACACCGGGGAGCTGTTTTTT	CASQALNTGELFF
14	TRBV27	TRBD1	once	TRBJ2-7	TGTGCCAGCAGTTCGCACCAGGGGGCGAAAGAGCAGTACTTC	CASSSHQGAKEQYF
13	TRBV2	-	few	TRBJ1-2	TGTGCCAGCAGTACGGCAACAAACTATGGCTACACCTTC	CASSTATNYGYTF
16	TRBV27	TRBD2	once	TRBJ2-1	TGTGCCAGCAGTGAACCTAGCGGGAGGGCCCGGAATGAGCAGTTCTTC	CASSEPSGRARNEQFF
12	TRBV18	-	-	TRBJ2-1	TGTGCCAGCTCACCATCATCGGATGAGCAGTTCTTC	CASSPSSDEQFF
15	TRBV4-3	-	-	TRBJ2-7	TGCGCCAGCAGCCAGGACAGCACCCGCGTCTACGAGCAGTACTTC	CASSQDSTRVYEQYF
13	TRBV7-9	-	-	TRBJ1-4	TGTGCCAGCAGCTTATTAACTAATGAAAAACTGTTTTTT	CASSLLTNEKLFF
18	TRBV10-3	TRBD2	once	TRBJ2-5	TGTGCCATCAGTGAGCGAGGTAGCGGGAGCGGCCCCCAAGAGACCCAGTACTTC	CAISERGSGSGPQETQYF
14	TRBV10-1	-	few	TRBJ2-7	TGCGCCAGCAGTGACGGAGACAGGAGTATAGGGCAGTACTTC	CASSDGDRSIGQYF
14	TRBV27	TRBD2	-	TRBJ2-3	TGTGCCAGCAACCCTAAGCGGGAAGCAGATACGCAGTATTTT	CASNPKREADTQYF
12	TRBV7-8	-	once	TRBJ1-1	TGTGCCAGCAGCTTAGGGGTAACTGAAGCTTTCTTT	CASSLGVTEAFF
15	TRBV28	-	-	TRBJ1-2	TGTGCCAGCAGCCAGATCCCTACGGCGGGTAGTGGCTACACCTTC	CASSQIPTAGSGYTF
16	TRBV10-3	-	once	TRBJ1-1	TGTGCCATCAGTGACTCCCGTACGACTCTGAACACTGAAGCTTTCTTT	CAISDSRTTLNTEAFF
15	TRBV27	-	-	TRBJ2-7	TGTGCCAGCAGTTTGAGTGACCGAACCAGGGACGAGCAGTACTTC	CASSLSDRTRDEQYF
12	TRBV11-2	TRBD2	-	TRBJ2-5	TGTGCCAGCTTCGGCGGGAGAAAGACCCAGTACTTC	CASFGGRKTQYF
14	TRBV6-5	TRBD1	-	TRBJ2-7	TGTGCCAGCAGAGCCGGGACAGGGGTGTACGAGCAGTACTTC	CASRAGTGVYEQYF
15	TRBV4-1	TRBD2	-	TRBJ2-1	TGCGCCAGCAGAATCGTGCGGGAGGGCCGGGATGAGCAGTTCTTC	CASRIVREGRDEQFF
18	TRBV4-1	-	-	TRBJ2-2	TGCGCCAGCAGCCAAGATCTCTTCCTAGCATATCCCCCCGGGGAGCTGTTTTTT	CASSQDLFLAYPPGELFF
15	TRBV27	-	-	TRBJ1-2	TGTGCCAGCAGTTTACTGACCGGAGCTAACTATGGCTACACCTTC	CASSLLTGANYGYTF
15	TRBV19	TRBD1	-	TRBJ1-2	TGTGCCAGTAGTAGAGAGGGGGCTTTGGTCTATGGCTACACCTTC	CASSREGALVYGYTF
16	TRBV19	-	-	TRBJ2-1	TGTGCCAGTAGTAGCCCCCTTGGGAGGACCTACAATGAGCAGTTCTTC	CASSSPLGRTYNEQFF
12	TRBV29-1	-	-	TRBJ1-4	TGCAGCGCCGCGGGGTTTGGTGAAAAACTGTTTTTT	CSAAGFGEKLFF
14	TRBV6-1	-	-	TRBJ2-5	TGTGCCAGCAGTGGTTCAGTTGGGCAGGAGACCCAGTACTTC	CASSGSVGQETQYF
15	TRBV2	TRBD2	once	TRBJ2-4	TGTGCCAGCAGCGGGGGACTAGCGCTAATCTACATTCAGTACTTC	CASSGGLALIYIQYF
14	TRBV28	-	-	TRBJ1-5	TGTGCCAGCACCCCAGGGATGGGGAATCAGCCCCAGCATTTT	CASTPGMGNQPQHF
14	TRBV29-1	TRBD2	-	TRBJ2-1	TGCAGCGTTGAAACCACTAGCGGGAGCTATGAGCAGTTCTTC	CSVETTSGSYEQFF
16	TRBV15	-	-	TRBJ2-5	TGTGCCACCAGCAGAGATCAGGGTATGGTCCAAGAGACCCAGTACTTC	CATSRDQGMVQETQYF
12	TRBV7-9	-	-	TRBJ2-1	TGTGCCAGCAGCTCGATGAACAATGAGCAGTTCTTC	CASSSMNNEQFF
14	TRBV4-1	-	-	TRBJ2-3	TGCGCCAGCAGCCATTCAAGAAGCACAGATACGCAGTATTTT	CASSHSRSTDTQYF
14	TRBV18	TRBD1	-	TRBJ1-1	TGTGCCAGCTCACCCTCAGGGGGTGCGACTGAAGCTTTCTTT	CASSPSGGATEAFF
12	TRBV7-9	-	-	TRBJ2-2	TGTGCCAGCAGCTTGGACACCGGGGAGCTGTTTTTT	CASSLDTGELFF
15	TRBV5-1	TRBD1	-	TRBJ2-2	TGCGCCAGTGCCCCGGGACAGGGGAACACCGGGGAGCTGTTTTTT	CASAPGQGNTGELFF